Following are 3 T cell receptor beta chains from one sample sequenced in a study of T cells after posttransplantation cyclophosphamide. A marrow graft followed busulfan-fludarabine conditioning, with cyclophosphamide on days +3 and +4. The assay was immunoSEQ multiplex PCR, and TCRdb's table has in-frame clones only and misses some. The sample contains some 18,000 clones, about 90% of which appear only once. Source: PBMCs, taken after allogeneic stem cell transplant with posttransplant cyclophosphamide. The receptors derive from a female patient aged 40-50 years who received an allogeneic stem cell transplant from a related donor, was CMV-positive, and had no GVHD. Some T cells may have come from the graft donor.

CDR3 region: CASSSLAGDTGELFF. CDR3 nucleotides: TGTGCCAGCAGCTCACTAGCGGGGGACACCGGGGAGCTGTTTTTT. The V gene is TRBV5-6, the J gene TRBJ2-2, with 11 positions matching TRBD2. The CDR3 loop spans 15 amino acids. V dropped 3 bases and J dropped 3; count of bases not matched to a gene: 1. Per the germline V gene, CDR1 is SGHDT and CDR2 is YYEEEE.

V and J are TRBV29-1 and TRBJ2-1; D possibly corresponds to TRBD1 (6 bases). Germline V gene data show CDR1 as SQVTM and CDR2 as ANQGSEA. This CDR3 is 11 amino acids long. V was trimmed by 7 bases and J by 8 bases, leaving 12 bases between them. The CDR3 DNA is TGCAGCGGCCTCAGGGGCGATGAGCAGTTCTTC. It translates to CSGLRGDEQFF.

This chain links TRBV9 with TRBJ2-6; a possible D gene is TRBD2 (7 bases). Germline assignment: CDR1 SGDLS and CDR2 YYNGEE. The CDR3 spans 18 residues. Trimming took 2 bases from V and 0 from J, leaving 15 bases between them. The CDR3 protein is CASSVGGQVVSGANVLTF. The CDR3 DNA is TGTGCCAGCAGCGTCGGGGGGCAGGTCGTCTCTGGGGCCAACGTCCTGACTTTC. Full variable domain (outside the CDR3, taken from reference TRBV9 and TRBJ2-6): DSGVTQTPKHLITATGQRVTLRCSPRSGDLSVYWYQQSLDQGLQFLIQYYNGEERAKGNILERFSAQQFPDLHSELNLSSLELGDSALYFCASSVGGQVVSGANVLTFGAGSRLTVL.